Listed here are 32 T cell receptor beta chains from one sample, sequenced in a study of OX40 agonist ivuxolimab in advanced cancers. Here immunoSEQ multiplex PCR was the method, and the copy in TCRdb shows in-frame clones only, minus some. The sample holds some 62,000 clones, under 95% seen once. The input for sequencing was CD4+ or CD8+ T cells sorted from blood, taken in a trial of the OX40 agonist ivuxolimab. Receptors were obtained from an adult with an advanced solid tumor such as melanoma, head and neck, liver or kidney cancer.

The rearrangement joins TRBV9 to TRBJ2-1; D is ambiguous. The CDR3 extends over 13 amino acids. V lost 6 bases to trimming and J lost 8 bases, with 15 bases between them. CDR1 SGDLS and CDR2 YYNGEE come from the germline V gene. CDR3 in DNA: TGTGCCAGCACGGGTCCCGGGCGGCATGAGCAGTTCTTC. Translated: CASTGPGRHEQFF.

The V gene is TRBV6-6, the J gene TRBJ2-7; no clear D gene. Per the germline V gene, CDR1 is MNHNY and CDR2 is SVGAGI (reference sequence). V gave up 0 bases and J gave up 4 bases, with 10 bases separating them. CDR3 length: 14 amino acids. The CDR3 coding sequence is TGTGCCAGCAGTTACTCGGCAGATCGATACGAGCAGTACTTC. Its protein is CASSYSADRYEQYF.

This clone occurred a few times. The J gene is TRBJ1-2, the V gene TRBV28; the match to TRBD1 covers 9 bases. J was trimmed by 0 bases and V by 3 bases; bases with no gene match: 5. CDR1 is MDHEN and CDR2 is SYDVKM in the germline V gene. This CDR3 spans 16 amino acids. CDR3 sequence reads: CASSLGTGTANYGYTF. The CDR3 nucleotides are TGTGCCAGCAGTTTGGGGACAGGGACAGCTAACTATGGCTACACCTTC.

This chain links TRBV5-6 with TRBJ1-1; possible D gene TRBD1, 5 bases. The germline V gene encodes CDR1 SGHDT and CDR2 YYEEEE. CDR3 size: 18 residues. V lost 5 bases and J lost 1, with 24 bases in between. CDR3 nucleotides: TGTGCCAGCAGGCCCATGGGGGGAACAGACTGGTGGAACACTGAAGCTTTCTTT. Encoded protein: CASRPMGGTDWWNTEAFF.

Only one count was recorded for this clone. The genes are TRBV6-5 and TRBJ1-1; D unclear. Per the germline V gene, CDR1 is MNHEY and CDR2 is SVGAGI. V lost 0 bases and J 1 base, leaving 9 bases between the germline ends. The CDR3 totals 15 residues. The CDR3 is CASSYSRRKNTEAFF. In DNA form, the CDR3 reads TGTGCCAGCAGTTACTCGAGACGGAAGAACACTGAAGCTTTCTTT.

This clone showed up just a few times. The chain has TRBV19 and TRBJ2-3, with TRBD1 as a possible D gene (6 bases). Germline V CDR1 and CDR2: LNHDA, SQIVND (reference sequence). This CDR3 has 16 amino acids. V lost 6 bases, J lost 2 bases, and 18 bases lay in between. The CDR3 DNA follows: TGTGCCAGTAGGTCCGGATACAGGGCCTCCACAGATACGCAGTATTTT. Its translation is CASRSGYRASTDTQYF. Full variable domain (rest looked up from reference TRBV19 and TRBJ2-3): DGGITQSPKYLFRKEGQNVTLSCEQNLNHDAMYWYRQDPGQGLRLIYYSQIVNDFQKGDIAEGYSVSREKKESFPLTVTSAQKNPTAFYLCASRSGYRASTDTQYFGPGTRLTVL.

As to this clone: Distinct nucleotide sequences in the sample also encode this CDR3. The CDR3 spells CASSLWGGQPQHF. Written as DNA, the CDR3 is TGTGCCAGCAGTTTATGGGGGGGTCAGCCCCAGCATTTT. The chain is built from TRBV27 and TRBJ1-5, with TRBD1 as a possible D gene (5 bases). The CDR3 has 13 residues. V was pared by 1 base and J by 6 bases, with 7 bases between. Germline CDR1 reads MNHEY; CDR2 reads SMNVEV (reference sequence).

Details on this clone: Distinct nucleotide sequences in the sample also encode this CDR3. The chain combines TRBV27 with TRBJ1-1; no clear D. The CDR3 length is 13 residues. V was trimmed by 2 bases and J by 2 bases, leaving 6 bases between them. Germline CDR1 reads MNHEY; CDR2 reads SMNVEV (reference sequence). The CDR3: CASSLSVNTEAFF. CDR3 nucleotides: TGTGCCAGCAGTTTAAGTGTTAACACTGAAGCTTTCTTT.

This rearrangement joins TRBV5-8 to TRBJ1-1; TRBD1 is a possible D gene (5 bases). The CDR3 has 14 amino acids. The V end lost 2 bases, the J end lost 5 bases, and 13 bases lay between the germline ends. Germline V gives CDR1 SGHTS, CDR2 YDEGEE. The CDR3 DNA is TGTGCCAGCAGCTTCGGAGGGGCAGGGACTGAAGCTTTCTTT. Its protein is CASSFGGAGTEAFF.

CDR3 region: CASSSPYGVSYGYTF. CDR3 bases: TGTGCCAGCAGTTCCCCCTACGGGGTTAGCTATGGCTACACCTTC. The chain recombines TRBV28 with TRBJ1-2; D not certain. This CDR3 region has 15 residues. Between the trimmed V and J ends, which lost 4 bases and 4 bases, there was a span of 16 bases. Germline V gene sequence: CDR1 MDHEN, CDR2 SYDVKM.

The chain links TRBV13 to TRBJ2-5, with D perhaps TRBD1 or TRBD2 (5 bases each). Trimming cost V 5 bases and J 5 bases, with 15 bases left between them. CDR1 and CDR2 (germline): PRHDT, FYEKMQ (reference sequence). This CDR3 has 14 amino acids. CDR3 residues: CASSPRGWGETQYF. The CDR3 DNA reads TGTGCCAGCAGCCCCCGTGGATGGGGGGAGACCCAGTACTTC.

This chain joins TRBV7-6 and TRBJ1-1, with TRBD1 matching over 8 bases. Per the germline V gene, CDR1 is SGHVS and CDR2 is FNYEAQ. This CDR3 contains 15 residues. J lost 4 bases, V lost 5 bases, and 9 bases had no gene match. CDR3 sequence reads: CASSHGQGLITEAFF. As DNA, the CDR3 is TGTGCCAGCAGCCACGGACAGGGATTGATCACTGAAGCTTTCTTT.

CDR3 sequence (DNA): TGTGCCAGCAGCGTAGGGGAAGATACGCAGTATTTT. Amino acids: CASSVGEDTQYF. The rearrangement joins TRBV9 to TRBJ2-3; unclear D gene. This CDR3 contains 12 residues. The germline V gene encodes CDR1 SGDLS and CDR2 YYNGEE. Trimming pared 0 bases from V and 5 bases from J, leaving 4 bases between.

This clone was observed once. The rearrangement links TRBV2 to TRBJ1-2; TRBD1 matches 10 bases. After removal of 3 bases from V and 4 bases from J, the junction contained 8 bases not matched to a gene. This CDR3 has 16 residues. Germline assignment: CDR1 SNHLY and CDR2 FYNNEI. CDR3 in DNA: TGTGCCAGCAGTGATAGGCCGGGACAGGGGCCCTATGGCTACACCTTC. It is translated as CASSDRPGQGPYGYTF. Full variable domain (missing parts from reference TRBV2 and TRBJ1-2): EPEVTQTPSHQVTQMGQEVILRCVPISNHLYFYWYRQILGQKVEFLVSFYNNEISEKSEIFDDQFSVERPDGSNFTLKIRSTKLEDSAMYFCASSDRPGQGPYGYTFGSGTRLTVV.

The chain's CDR3 is CASSLSPQGDTEAFF. DNA of the CDR3: TGCGCCAGCAGCTTGAGCCCACAGGGAGACACTGAAGCTTTCTTT. The rearrangement uses TRBV5-1 and TRBJ1-1; tentative D call: TRBD1 (6 bases). The CDR3 has 15 residues. V was trimmed by 1 base and J by 3 bases, leaving 13 bases between them. Germline CDR1 SGHRS, CDR2 YFSETQ.

This chain connects TRBV6-5 to TRBJ2-5, with D possibly being TRBD2 (5 bases). Trimming cost V 2 bases and J 2 bases, with 9 bases left between them. This CDR3 spans 14 amino acids. Germline loops: CDR1 MNHEY, CDR2 SVGAGI. Here the CDR3 reads CASSYTAAQETQYF. CDR3 DNA: TGTGCCAGCAGTTACACAGCGGCACAAGAGACCCAGTACTTC.

The chain links TRBV7-9 to TRBJ2-7, with D possibly called TRBD1 or TRBD2 (5 bases each). Trimming took 4 bases from V and 4 from J, leaving 14 bases between them. Per germline, CDR1 SEHNR and CDR2 FQNEAQ (reference sequence). This CDR3 is built from 14 residues. CDR3 in amino acids: CASSSGTGFYEQYF. The CDR3 nucleotides read TGTGCCAGCAGCTCCGGGACGGGTTTTTACGAGCAGTACTTC.

By frequency in the sample, this clone is medium-sized. The V call is TRBV27, the J call TRBJ1-1; D is possibly TRBD1 (5 bases). CDR1 is MNHEY, CDR2 SMNVEV, per germline (reference sequence). The CDR3 runs 17 residues. V lost 3 bases, J lost 2 bases, and 19 bases lay in between. Here the CDR3 reads CASSFINAEGSNTEAFF. In DNA form, the CDR3 reads TGTGCCAGCAGTTTCATCAATGCGGAGGGGTCAAACACTGAAGCTTTCTTT.

V and J are TRBV7-7 and TRBJ2-5; the D gene is possibly TRBD1 (5 bases). V was trimmed by 2 bases and J by 3 bases, leaving 7 bases between them. This CDR3 has 13 amino acids. CDR1 is SSHAT, CDR2 FNYEAQ, per germline (reference sequence). CDR3 sequence (DNA): TGTGCCAGCAGCTTACAGGGTGAAGAGACCCAGTACTTC. Encoded protein: CASSLQGEETQYF.

The chain has TRBV27 and TRBJ2-7, with 13 bases identical to TRBD2. CDR1 MNHEY and CDR2 SMNVEV come from the germline V gene (reference sequence). This CDR3 region has 14 residues. Trimming cost V 6 bases and J 4 bases; bases outside gene matches: 3. CDR3 nucleotide sequence: TGTGCCAGCAGACTAGCGGGAGGGAGGTACGAGCAGTACTTC. It encodes CASRLAGGRYEQYF.

The V gene is TRBV4-1, the J gene TRBJ2-7; D is ambiguous. V was cut by 1 base and J by 2 bases, with 12 bases left in between. From germline, CDR1 is MGHRA and CDR2 YSYEKL. The CDR3 totals 15 residues. CDR3 sequence (DNA): TGCGCCAGCAGCCAAGTGATAGGTGCAGCCTACGAGCAGTACTTC. This sequence encodes CASSQVIGAAYEQYF.

The gene calls are TRBV19 and TRBJ1-5; D is undetermined. With 3 bases removed from V and 7 bases from J, the gap between germline ends came to 10 bases. The CDR3 has 13 residues. Germline loops: CDR1 LNHDA, CDR2 SQIVND (reference sequence). The CDR3 spells CASSMGGFQPQHF. The DNA of the CDR3 is TGTGCCAGTAGTATGGGAGGGTTCCAGCCCCAGCATTTT.

The genes are TRBV6-1 and TRBJ2-4; D might be TRBD2 (5 bases). The V end lost 3 bases, the J end lost 12 bases, and 15 bases lay between the germline ends. The CDR3 is 13 amino acids. Germline V lookup: CDR1 MNHNS, CDR2 SASEGT. CDR3 protein: CASSEIVRDPQYF. The CDR3 DNA reads as TGTGCCAGCAGTGAGATCGTCCGGGATCCTCAGTACTTC.

The rearrangement links TRBV7-8 to TRBJ1-5; TRBD1 might be the D (5 bases). The ends were cut back, 1 base at V and 3 bases at J, with 19 bases in the middle. The CDR3 is made up of 18 amino acids. CDR1 is SGHVS, CDR2 FQNEAQ, per germline. CDR3 protein: CASSLDRRGRVDNQPQHF. CDR3 in DNA: TGTGCCAGCAGCTTAGATCGTAGGGGCAGGGTCGACAATCAGCCCCAGCATTTT.

The chain joins TRBV6-6 to TRBJ1-2, with a weak D call TRBD1 (5 bases). The CDR3 runs to 12 residues. Trimming left V 7 bases short and J 4 bases short, with 10 bases between. Germline lookup yields CDR1 MNHNY and CDR2 SVGAGI (reference sequence). CDR3 residues: CASTPGLYGYTF. In DNA form, the CDR3 reads TGTGCCAGCACGCCAGGGCTCTATGGCTACACCTTC.

The chain recombines TRBV7-2 with TRBJ2-7; D is uncertain. Germline V gives CDR1 SGHTA, CDR2 FQGNSA. Trimming stripped 1 base from V and 3 bases from J, with 4 bases between. The CDR3 covers 12 residues. CDR3 DNA sequence: TGTGCCAGCAGCTTAGGACGCTACGAGCAGTACTTC. It translates to CASSLGRYEQYF.

The genes are TRBV11-3 and TRBJ2-1, with TRBD2 matching 7 bases. Germline V gives CDR1 SGHNT, CDR2 YENEEA. V shed 5 bases, J shed 0 bases, and the junction held 19 bases outside the gene matches. The CDR3 spans 20 residues. As DNA, the CDR3 is TGTGCCAGCAGCCATCCCCGGGACTACGCCATTTCTGGCTCCTACAATGAGCAGTTCTTC. Amino acid sequence: CASSHPRDYAISGSYNEQFF.

In its sample, this clone was seen once. The rearrangement links TRBV27 to TRBJ1-5; TRBD1 might be the D (5 bases). The CDR3 totals 13 residues. The germline CDR1 and CDR2 sequences are MNHEY and SMNVEV (reference sequence). Trimming shortened V by 5 bases and J by 4 bases, and 9 bases separated the two germline ends. CDR3 sequence (DNA): TGTGCCAGCAGTCTGGCAGGGAATCAGCCCCAGCATTTT. Translating gives CASSLAGNQPQHF.

This sequence joins TRBV6-9 and TRBJ1-1; D is undetermined. The CDR3 extends over 11 amino acids. Germline V gene data show CDR1 as MNHGY and CDR2 as SVAAGI. The germline V and J ends were trimmed by 5 bases and 11 bases, with 12 bases remaining between them. CDR3 sequence: CASSNPAGAFF. The CDR3 nucleotides read TGTGCCAGCAGTAACCCGGCTGGGGCTTTCTTT.

The CDR3 bases are TGCAGCGTTGGACTAGCGGGTACCTACGAGCAGTACTTC. It is translated as CSVGLAGTYEQYF. This chain uses TRBV29-1 with TRBJ2-7, with 10 bases identical to TRBD2. The length of the CDR3 is 13 residues. With 4 bases clipped from V and 2 bases from J, the junction kept 2 bases outside the gene matches. Germline CDR1 and CDR2: SQVTM and ANQGSEA.

The chain employs TRBV10-1 and TRBJ2-2; D is unclear. In germline, CDR1 is WNHNN, CDR2 SYGVQD (reference sequence). The CDR3 totals 13 residues. Trimming removed 0 bases from V and 1 base from J, with 0 bases in between. The CDR3 nucleotides are TGCGCCAGCAGTGAGTCGAACACCGGGGAGCTGTTTTTT. Its protein is CASSESNTGELFF.

The V gene is TRBV6-1, the J gene TRBJ2-1; D unclear. The CDR3 is 12 amino acids. CDR1 is MNHNS and CDR2 is SASEGT in the germline V gene. V was cut by 6 bases and J by 8 bases, with 11 bases left in between. Here the CDR3 reads CASRLLFDEQFF. The CDR3 region has the DNA TGTGCCAGCAGGCTCCTGTTCGATGAGCAGTTCTTC.